Here is one TCR beta chain with its context. The antigen is unknown. The CDR3 covers 13 residues. The ends were cut back, 10 bases at V and 7 bases at J, with 19 bases in the middle. Germline CDR1 is ENHRY and CDR2 is SYGVKD. Assay: immunoSEQ multiplex PCR; the TCRdb copy retains only in-frame clones and omits some. The sample shows more than 45,000 clones, roughly 88% of them seen only once. The data belong to a study of OX40 agonist ivuxolimab in advanced cancers. About the research overall: Males comprised 82.7% of the group, whose mean age was approximately 60 years (range about 23 to 80).

Findings and limits, study-wide: The expanded peripheral T cells' antigen specificity was not determined. Near-lowest levels of clonal expansion characterized partial responders at 0.1-3.0 mg/kg.

The chain couples TRBV10-3 to TRBJ1-2; perhaps TRBD1 as D (6 bases). The sequenced sample was CD4+ or CD8+ T cells sorted from blood, obtained in a trial of the OX40 agonist ivuxolimab. The source is an adult with an advanced solid tumor such as melanoma, head and neck, liver or kidney cancer. Written as DNA, the CDR3 is TGTGCCAGCAATACACAGGGTTACGGTGGCTACACCTTC. It encodes CASNTQGYGGYTF.